This TCR beta chain came from a study of blood T cell repertoires in COVID-19. Overall study: COVID-19 samples collected from the United States, Italy and Spain covered acute and convalescent phases. T cells, B-cell-depleted T cells, or PBMCs provided the cDNA or gDNA that served as material.

Per germline, CDR1 KGHSH and CDR2 LQKENI. V was clipped by 2 bases and J by 5 bases, with 6 bases between them. The CDR3 consists of 12 residues. This clone was recorded once. The repertoire was sequenced with immunoSEQ multiplex PCR; TCRdb's copy has only in-frame clones and lacks some. The sample lists under 250,000 clones, approximately 88% occurring once. Sequenced sample: peripheral blood. The rearrangement uses TRBV18 and TRBJ2-5; no clear D. This clonotype originated in a woman aged 25 to 45 with COVID-19, enrolled during active disease. CDR3 sequence (DNA): TGTGCCAGCTCACCATCTGTGGAGACCCAGTACTTC. Its translation is CASSPSVETQYF.